Shown below are 15 T cell receptor beta chains from a single sample sequenced in a study of graft-versus-host responses after intestinal transplantation (dated by TCRdb to about 2021). The library came from the immunoSEQ multiplex PCR assay. The source is immuneACCESS, and TCRdb retained only in-frame sequences with V and J called. Part of the clones is not carried over; for the studies checked, unresolved V genes explain less than half of this, and the remainder is unexplained. In all, the sample holds about 120,000 clones, and just under 95% of those were seen once. Clones ranked in the top ten supply around 0.12% of the sample. These TCRs' antigens remain unknown. The intended sense of this specimen's time point label: cells obtained before transplantation from donor or recipient. The sample was unstimulated CD4+ T cells sorted from spleen or lymph node cells, taken before intestinal transplant. The source of these receptors is a human donor who received an intestinal transplant.

This chain joins TRBV29-1 and TRBJ1-5; the D gene is possibly TRBD1 (5 bases). CDR3 length: 13 amino acids. Germline-derived CDR1 and CDR2 are SQVTM and ANQGSEA. Deletions cut 3 bases from V and 9 bases from J, with 15 bases between. The CDR3 here is CSVEASRGLPQHF. CDR3 DNA: TGCAGCGTTGAGGCCAGCCGGGGACTGCCCCAGCATTTT. The full variable domain, in which reference TRBV29-1 and TRBJ1-5 provide the parts outside the CDR3, is SAVISQKPSRDICQRGTSLTIQCQVDSQVTMMFWYRQQPGQSLTLIATANQGSEATYESGFVIDKFPISRPNLTFSTLTVSNMSPEDSSIYLCSVEASRGLPQHFGDGTRLSIL.

The chain carries TRBV28 and TRBJ2-2; TRBD1 matches at 9 bases. Unmatched junction bases numbered 10, after V lost 4 bases and J lost 7 bases. The CDR3 contains 16 residues. CDR1 is MDHEN, CDR2 SYDVKM, per germline. The CDR3 DNA reads as TGTGCCAGCAGTTCGCCGGGACAGGGCTCGGGCGGGGAGCTGTTTTTT. It is translated as CASSSPGQGSGGELFF. Full variable domain (missing parts from reference TRBV28 and TRBJ2-2): DVKVTQSSRYLVKRTGEKVFLECVQDMDHENMFWYRQDPGLGLRLIYFSYDVKMKEKGDIPEGYSVSREKKERFSLILESASTNQTSMYLCASSSPGQGSGGELFFGEGSRLTVL.

This sequence joins TRBV4-2 and TRBJ2-7, with a possible D match to TRBD2 (5 bases). Germline loops: CDR1 LGHNA, CDR2 YNFKEQ. The CDR3 runs 17 residues. The V and J ends lost 7 bases and 0 bases respectively, with 22 bases between them. The CDR3 here is CASTSTLSGEPSYEQYF. For the CDR3, the DNA is TGTGCCAGCACCAGTACCTTAAGCGGAGAACCCTCCTACGAGCAGTACTTC.

The gene calls are TRBV6-5 and TRBJ2-7, with TRBD1 as a possible D gene (6 bases). The ends were cut back, 6 bases at V and 5 bases at J, with 14 bases in the middle. CDR1 MNHEY and CDR2 SVGAGI come from the germline V gene. This CDR3 is 13 amino acids long. This CDR3 is CASRPPGHHEQYF. CDR3 coding DNA: TGTGCCAGCAGGCCGCCGGGACATCACGAGCAGTACTTC.

This clone was seen a single time. The DNA for the CDR3 is TGTGCCAGCAGCGGGGACAGGACCCAGTACTTC. It specifies CASSGDRTQYF. The rearrangement uses TRBV5-6 and TRBJ2-5; 7 bases map to TRBD1. Looked up from germline, CDR1 is SGHDT and CDR2 is YYEEEE. This CDR3 comprises 11 residues. Trimming cost V 4 bases and J 7 bases; bases outside gene matches: 1. Full variable domain (remainder filled in from reference TRBV5-6 and TRBJ2-5): DAGVTQSPTHLIKTRGQQVTLRCSPKSGHDTVSWYQQALGQGPQFIFQYYEEEERQRGNFPDRFSGHQFPNYSSELNVNALLLGDSALYLCASSGDRTQYFGPGTRLLVL.

The chain employs TRBV10-3 and TRBJ2-5, with TRBD1 matching over 7 bases. The CDR3 totals 14 residues. V gave up 3 bases and J gave up 1 base; unmatched junction bases: 2. Looked up from germline, CDR1 is ENHRY and CDR2 is SYGVKD. The CDR3 loop reads CAISDRTGQETQYF. The CDR3, as DNA: TGTGCCATCAGTGATAGGACAGGCCAAGAGACCCAGTACTTC.

The sample holds a few counts of this clone. The genes are TRBV10-3 and TRBJ1-2, with a tentative D call TRBD1 (5 bases). The CDR3 covers 13 residues. The germline V gene has CDR1 ENHRY and CDR2 SYGVKD. V lost 7 bases, J lost 4 bases, and 13 bases lay in between. The CDR3 spells CAINPGVGYGYTF. The CDR3 bases are TGTGCCATCAATCCGGGGGTAGGCTATGGCTACACCTTC.

V and J are TRBV7-9 and TRBJ1-4; a weak D match, TRBD1 (6 bases). The CDR3 sequence is 15 residues long. V lost 2 bases, J lost 0 bases, and 7 bases lay in between. Germline V CDR1 and CDR2: SEHNR, FQNEAQ (reference sequence). The CDR3 DNA reads TGTGCCAGCAGCTTAAGGGGGGCAACTAATGAAAAACTGTTTTTT. Amino acids: CASSLRGATNEKLFF. Combining the CDR3 with reference TRBV7-9 and TRBJ1-4 gives the whole variable domain DTGVSQNPRHKITKRGQNVTFRCDPISEHNRLYWYRQTLGQGPEFLTYFQNEAQLEKSRLLSDRFSAERPKGSFSTLEIQRTEQGDSAMYLCASSLRGATNEKLFFGSGTQLSVL.

This chain joins TRBV4-1 and TRBJ2-7, with 7 bases identical to TRBD1. Germline V lookup: CDR1 MGHRA, CDR2 YSYEKL. This CDR3 is 17 amino acids long. Trimming took 4 bases from V and 3 from J; bases not matched to a gene: 15. CDR3 nucleotides: TGCGCCAGCAGCCGCCATGCTGGCCAGGGGGTAGACTACGAGCAGTACTTC. This sequence encodes CASSRHAGQGVDYEQYF.

Turning to this clone: One end of the junction is discordant with germline, which a read error may explain. V usage is TRBV15 and J usage is TRBJ2-5, with 12 bases that match TRBD2. This CDR3 is built from 15 residues. Looked up from germline, CDR1 is LNHNV and CDR2 is YYDKDF (reference sequence). As DNA, the CDR3 is TGTGCCACCAGCAGCCGACTGGGGGGACTAGCGGGTAGACACTTC. This gives the protein CATSSRLGGLAGRHF.

This chain joins TRBV19 and TRBJ1-1, with 9 positions matching TRBD1. In germline, CDR1 is LNHDA, CDR2 SQIVND (reference sequence). The CDR3 runs 15 residues. V gave up 8 bases and J gave up 2 bases; unmatched junction bases: 9. DNA of the CDR3: TGTGCCAGTTTGCGGGGGACAGGGATTAACACTGAAGCTTTCTTT. Amino acids: CASLRGTGINTEAFF.

The genes are TRBV25-1 and TRBJ1-1; perhaps TRBD1 as D (5 bases). V lost 0 bases to trimming and J lost 0 bases, with 8 bases between them. This CDR3 contains 15 residues. The germline V gene encodes CDR1 MGHDK and CDR2 SYGVNS. The DNA for the CDR3 is TGTGCCAGCAGTGAATATAGGGACTTGAACACTGAAGCTTTCTTT. This gives the protein CASSEYRDLNTEAFF.

The chain recombines TRBV11-3 with TRBJ2-3; 7 bases align to TRBD2. The CDR3 has 16 amino acids. V lost 5 bases to trimming and J lost 4 bases; unmatched junction nucleotides: 12. In germline, CDR1 is SGHNT, CDR2 YENEEA. For the CDR3, the DNA is TGTGCCAGCAGCCAAGGAGGCGGGGGAGGGGCAGATACGCAGTATTTT. It is translated as CASSQGGGGGADTQYF.

This clone was seen a single time. The chain uses TRBV6-1 and TRBJ1-5; D is possibly TRBD1 (5 bases). V dropped 0 bases and J dropped 3 bases, with 12 bases sitting between them. Germline CDR1 and CDR2: MNHNS and SASEGT. The CDR3 has 16 residues. The chain's CDR3 is CASSEAQGRLNQPQHF. In DNA, the CDR3 is TGTGCCAGCAGTGAAGCGCAGGGACGGCTCAATCAGCCCCAGCATTTT.

The chain is built from TRBV5-1 and TRBJ2-7; TRBD2 might be the D (6 bases). This CDR3 is built from 15 residues. The V and J ends lost 3 bases and 4 bases respectively, with 17 bases between them. Germline assignment: CDR1 SGHRS and CDR2 YFSETQ. CDR3 nucleotides: TGCGCCAGCAGCTCGGAGGCGGGGCCGGGGTACGAGCAGTACTTC. Translating it yields CASSSEAGPGYEQYF.